A single T cell receptor (beta chain) is shown here with its context. This clone has more than one count but fewer than ten. Which antigen it targets is not known. There are no base qualities to consult, and no much larger clone falls within one base. This entry is derived from a study of blood T cell repertoires in COVID-19 (dated by TCRdb to 2018 to 2021). For context, the study as a whole: Collaborator samples came from the United States, Italy and Spain and covered acute and convalescent phases of COVID-19. The prospective study material was composed of cDNA or gDNA derived from T cells, B-cell-depleted T cells, or PBMCs. Deeply sampled blood TCRbeta repertoires from subjects exposed to, actively infected with, or recovered from COVID-19 were included in the dataset. The repertoires were released in a freely available public database intended as a resource for research on the immune response to SARS-CoV-2. The samples were drawn from two sources: the first 160 participants of the ongoing ImmuneRACE study, and about 1,300 subjects contributed by 6 global collaborators. The sample metadata nearly always contained a de-identified subject ID, COVID-19 status, age in years and sex. HLA class I and class II types, where available, came from metadata supplied by the sample provider rather than from assay-based typing. What the work shows at the level of the full study, not this receptor alone: The quantity of clinical and demographic metadata differed by source and by participant and was supplied without curation.

The immunoSEQ Assay, a bias-controlled multiplex PCR, was used to amplify TCRbeta CDR3 regions from genomic DNA. As for how the authors treated the data: The number of nucleated cells in each sample was estimated by amplification of reference gene primers within the assay. To quantify the absolute abundance of each unique TCRbeta CDR3 rearrangement, sequence reads were collapsed and filtered. For each sample, productive Simpson clonality was calculated as the square root of Simpson's diversity index across productive rearrangements. The source is immuneACCESS, and TCRdb retained only in-frame sequences with V and J called. Part of the clones is not carried over; for the studies checked, unresolved V genes explain less than half of this, and the remainder is unexplained. The V and J calls and clone size were taken over from that table, and D and trimming were inferred from the DNA. The sample profile shows 200,000 or so clones; 80% of them were found once. The top ten hold about 7.7% of the sample.

In the prospective study, participants were about 18 to 89 years old, resided in about two dozen geographic areas of the United States, and were enrolled through a virtual design. In the prospective study, cohorts were assigned on the basis of participant-reported clinical history obtained from a screening survey and a study questionnaire. In the prospective study, whole blood, serum and a nasopharyngeal or oropharyngeal swab were collected from each participant by mobile phlebotomists. Additional blood draws and questionnaires over an approximately 2-month period could optionally be provided by prospective study participants. Prospective study blood samples were shipped either frozen or at room temperature before DNA extraction. For this chain, trimming is 8 bases at the V end and 7 bases at the J end, and the number of junction bases without a gene match is 15. The CDR3 measures 16 amino acids from cysteine to phenylalanine. The DNA shown is the 48-base CDR3, in frame from base 1. CDR1 and CDR2 are read off the germline V gene (reference sequence) as LNHNV and YYDKDF.

This clonotype was sampled from a woman aged 40 to 50 with acute COVID-19. The V gene is TRBV15 and the J gene is TRBJ2-1, and 9 junctional nucleotides match TRBD2. The sample consisted of PBMCs or T cells enriched from blood (not recorded which). The DNA is TGTGCCACCCAGGGGATTCTAGCGGGAAAGAGAAATGAGCAGTTCTTC. Translated, it reads CATQGILAGKRNEQFF.